Below, 18 T cell receptor beta chains from the same sample are listed, as sequenced in a study of blood T cell repertoires in COVID-19 (dated by TCRdb to the early 2020s). The library was prepared using the immunoSEQ multiplex PCR assay. The table comes from immuneACCESS by way of TCRdb, which keeps in-frame sequences with V and J called. Part of the clones is missing from these tables; in studies checked, under half for an unresolved V gene and the rest for unknown reasons. The sample profile shows about 160,000 clones; roughly nine tenths of them were found once. Approximately 3% of the sample rests with the top ten. Input material: peripheral blood. The source of these receptors is a man aged 55-75 years with acute or convalescent COVID-19.

The chain combines TRBV15 with TRBJ1-5; D ambiguous. The CDR3 sequence is 16 residues long. Germline loops: CDR1 LNHNV, CDR2 YYDKDF (reference sequence). V was clipped by 5 bases and J by 0 bases, with 14 bases between them. The CDR3 bases are TGTGCCACCAGCGGGCAGAATAAAGGTAGCAATCAGCCCCAGCATTTT. Residues: CATSGQNKGSNQPQHF.

Ten or more counts support this clone. The same CDR3 is also encoded by other DNA sequences in this sample. The chain has TRBV24-1 and TRBJ2-2, with 8 bases aligning to TRBD2. Trimming took 3 bases from V and 3 from J; bases not matched to a gene: 2. The V gene's germline CDR1 is KGHDR and CDR2 SFDVKD. The CDR3 totals 15 residues. This CDR3 reads CATSDTSGHTGELFF. DNA of the CDR3: TGTGCCACCAGTGATACTAGCGGTCACACCGGGGAGCTGTTTTTT.

The chain recombines TRBV13 with TRBJ1-2, with TRBD1 identical over 12 bases. Germline lookup yields CDR1 PRHDT and CDR2 FYEKMQ (reference sequence). The CDR3 is 15 amino acids. V lost 5 bases, J lost 7 bases, and 8 bases stayed unmatched. The CDR3 loop is CASSHTGTGGLGYTF. DNA of the CDR3: TGTGCCAGCAGCCACACCGGGACAGGGGGCCTTGGCTACACCTTC.

The sample holds one count of this clone. The genes are TRBV7-9 and TRBJ1-3; D remains unclear. Trimming stripped 2 bases from V and 0 bases from J, with 20 bases between. This CDR3 has 19 amino acids. Germline lookup yields CDR1 SEHNR and CDR2 FQNEAQ (reference sequence). CDR3 sequence (DNA): TGTGCCAGCAGCTTATCATCGTGGGCGTCCAGCCACTCTGGAAACACCATATATTTT. This codes for CASSLSSWASSHSGNTIYF.

The V call is TRBV10-3, the J call TRBJ1-2; 7 positions match TRBD1. Per the germline V gene, CDR1 is ENHRY and CDR2 is SYGVKD. V shed 4 bases, J shed 2 bases, and the junction held 4 bases outside the gene matches. This CDR3 is 14 amino acids long. The CDR3 DNA sequence: TGTGCCATCAGTGGACAGGGTGGGAACTATGGCTACACCTTC. Amino acids: CAISGQGGNYGYTF.

The chain links TRBV30 to TRBJ1-1, with 9 bases fitting TRBD1. J was trimmed by 4 bases and V by 3 bases; bases with no gene match: 6. The CDR3 extends over 14 amino acids. The germline V gene has CDR1 GTSNPN and CDR2 SVGIG (reference sequence). The CDR3 DNA reads TGTGCCTGGAGGAACAGGGGGCATAGCACTGAAGCTTTCTTT. This sequence encodes CAWRNRGHSTEAFF.

The V gene is TRBV19, the J gene TRBJ1-2; 10 positions match TRBD1. CDR1 and CDR2 from the germline V gene are LNHDA and SQIVND (reference sequence). With V trimmed by 3 bases and J by 6 bases, 7 bases remained unmatched. The CDR3 has 15 residues. The CDR3 DNA follows: TGTGCCAGTAGTATGGGGACGGACAGGGGGAATGGCTACACCTTC. Amino acid sequence: CASSMGTDRGNGYTF.

In its sample, this clone was seen once. The chain links TRBV12-5 to TRBJ2-3, with D maybe TRBD1 (6 bases). The germline V and J ends were trimmed by 6 bases and 3 bases, with 19 bases remaining between them. From germline, CDR1 is LGHNT and CDR2 FRNRAP. The length of the CDR3 is 16 residues. CDR3 nucleotides: TGTGCTAGTGGGGATCCCAAGGGGGTAAGGACAGATACGCAGTATTTT. Translating it yields CASGDPKGVRTDTQYF.

This clone was recorded once. V is TRBV5-1 and J is TRBJ2-1, with a weak D call TRBD2 (5 bases). Trimming pared 0 bases from V and 7 bases from J, leaving 11 bases between. This CDR3 has 14 residues. Germline values: CDR1 SGHRS, CDR2 YFSETQ. DNA for the CDR3: TGCGCCAGCAGCTTGGAAAGCGGAAAAAATGAGCAGTTCTTC. It is translated as CASSLESGKNEQFF. Together with reference TRBV5-1 and TRBJ2-1, the CDR3 gives the full variable domain: KAGVTQTPRYLIKTRGQQVTLSCSPISGHRSVSWYQQTPGQGLQFLFEYFSETQRNKGNFPGRFSGRQFSNSRSEMNVSTLELGDSALYLCASSLESGKNEQFFGPGTRLTVL.

The chain is built from TRBV14 and TRBJ1-6; 7 bases line up with TRBD1. The V segment lost 1 base and the J segment 8 bases; nucleotides outside the gene matches: 8. CDR1 and CDR2 (germline): SGHDN, FVKESK. The CDR3 covers 16 residues. CDR3 protein: CASSQARTGFDSPLHF. CDR3 bases: TGTGCCAGCAGCCAAGCCAGGACAGGCTTTGATTCACCCCTCCACTTT.

The V and J genes are TRBV6-5 and TRBJ2-2, with a possible D match to TRBD2 (6 bases). Trimming removed 4 bases at V and 4 bases at J, with 16 bases between. The germline gives CDR1 MNHEY, CDR2 SVGAGI. CDR3 length: 16 residues. The chain's CDR3 is CASSLNGGPFTGELFF. CDR3 sequence (DNA): TGTGCCAGCAGTTTAAACGGGGGACCCTTCACCGGGGAGCTGTTTTTT.

The V gene is TRBV7-2, the J gene TRBJ1-4; 8 bases are shared with TRBD1. V trimming: 5 bases; J trimming: 0 bases; junction bases outside the gene matches: 8. Germline values: CDR1 SGHTA, CDR2 FQGNSA. CDR3 length equals 17 residues. The CDR3 is CASSPRQGRATNEKLFF. The CDR3 DNA reads TGTGCCAGCAGCCCACGACAGGGGAGGGCAACTAATGAAAAACTGTTTTTT.

V gene TRBV19 combines with J gene TRBJ1-5, with 9 bases aligning to TRBD1. CDR1 is LNHDA and CDR2 is SQIVND in the germline V gene (reference sequence). The V and J ends lost 5 bases and 6 bases, in that order; junction bases with no gene match: 8. This CDR3 has 15 residues. CDR3 amino acids: CASSLWTGVGQPQHF. DNA of the CDR3: TGTGCCAGTAGTCTCTGGACAGGGGTTGGTCAGCCCCAGCATTTT.

Here the CDR3 DNA reads TGTGCCAGCAGTTTAGAAGGGGGCTCCGAAGCTTTCTTT. Residues: CASSLEGGSEAFF. This chain uses TRBV12-3 or TRBV12-4 with TRBJ1-1; 7 bases line up with TRBD1. V shed 1 base and J 8 bases; nucleotides not matched to a gene: 4. This CDR3 comprises 13 residues.

V and J are TRBV18 and TRBJ2-7; the D gene is possibly TRBD1 (5 bases). V shed 2 bases and J shed 2 bases, with 10 bases lying between them. The CDR3 consists of 14 residues. Germline V gene sequence: CDR1 KGHSH, CDR2 LQKENI. The CDR3 spells CASSPGSGTYEQYF. CDR3 in DNA: TGTGCCAGCTCACCAGGGTCAGGGACCTACGAGCAGTACTTC.

V is TRBV4-3 and J is TRBJ1-6, with D tentatively TRBD1 (5 bases). The CDR3 spans 14 residues. Germline CDR1 and CDR2: LGHNA and YSLEER. The V and J ends lost 0 bases and 7 bases respectively, with 7 bases between them. CDR3 region: CASSQEGGNSPLHF. DNA for the CDR3: TGCGCCAGCAGCCAAGAGGGGGGGAATTCACCCCTCCACTTT.

V and J are TRBV4-1 and TRBJ1-1, with 7 bases aligning to TRBD1. This CDR3 contains 15 residues. The germline V gene has CDR1 MGHRA and CDR2 YSYEKL. The junction had 7 bases not matched to a gene; V was cut back by 1 base and J by 5 bases. The CDR3 sequence is CASSQGNRGVTEAFF. CDR3 nucleotides: TGCGCCAGCAGCCAAGGGAACAGGGGAGTAACTGAAGCTTTCTTT.

The J gene is TRBJ2-1, the V gene TRBV2; 7 positions match TRBD1. Germline V gene lookup returns CDR1 SNHLY and CDR2 FYNNEI. Unmatched junction bases numbered 8, after V lost 5 bases and J lost 7 bases. The CDR3 spans 14 residues. Here the CDR3 reads CASSLTGIRNEQFF. In nucleotides, the CDR3 is TGTGCCAGCAGTTTGACAGGGATTAGGAATGAGCAGTTCTTC. The full variable domain, with the rest looked up from reference TRBV2 and TRBJ2-1, is EPEVTQTPSHQVTQMGQEVILRCVPISNHLYFYWYRQILGQKVEFLVSFYNNEISEKSEIFDDQFSVERPDGSNFTLKIRSTKLEDSAMYFCASSLTGIRNEQFFGPGTRLTVL.